This T cell receptor (beta chain) was identified during a study of shared clonotypes between healthy human individuals. Sequencing used immunoSEQ multiplex PCR; TCRdb keeps in-frame clones, though not all of them. There are 1,500,000 or so clones in the sample; around 97% occur only once, and roughly 1.2% lies in the top ten. This clone has only one observation. Germline CDR1 and CDR2: MNHEY and SMNVEV (reference sequence). The V and J ends lost 8 bases and 5 bases respectively, with 13 bases between them. The CDR3 loop spans 13 amino acids. V and J are TRBV27 and TRBJ1-5, with TRBD1 as a possible D gene (6 bases). The specimen was naive CD4+ T cells sorted from blood. Described subset: CD45RA+ positively selected. The TCR comes from a man aged 25 to 40 in good health. CDR3 loop: CASAKGVYQPQHF. The CDR3 region has the DNA TGTGCCAGCGCAAAGGGGGTATATCAGCCCCAGCATTTT.